Described below is a single TCR beta chain sequence and its context. What it binds is not known. CDR3 length: 14 residues. With 2 bases removed from V and 2 bases from J, the gap between germline ends came to 8 bases. The germline V gene has CDR1 SGHAT and CDR2 FQNNGV. Primers: 60 V beta forward and 13 J beta reverse. Using immunoSEQ multiplex PCR, the repertoire was profiled, and TCRdb retains in-frame clones only, with some absent. The sample records approximately 85,000 clones, roughly 85% being singletons. This sample is drawn from a study of glioma-infiltrating T cells after dendritic cell vaccination. Study as a whole: Treatment, given 2003 to 2012, was autologous tumor lysate-pulsed dendritic cell vaccination. Patients received three intradermal dendritic cell vaccine injections at biweekly intervals.

The time point is: after dendritic cell vaccination, including at tumor progression/relapse. General study points: Estimated pretreatment TIL content predicted outcome after dendritic cell vaccination.

The source of this sequence is a human donor with glioblastoma. This specimen was blood, taken after dendritic cell vaccination. This chain joins TRBV11-2 and TRBJ2-3; D is uncertain. CDR3 residues: CASSLSPNTDTQYF. In DNA, the CDR3 is TGTGCCAGCAGCTTAAGCCCGAACACAGATACGCAGTATTTT.